These 20 T cell receptor beta chains originate from one sample sequenced in a study of blood T cell repertoires in COVID-19. Generated by immunoSEQ multiplex PCR, the TCRdb table keeps only in-frame clones and is missing some. In the table there are more than 300,000 clones, more than 70% of which are singletons. The source material was PBMCs or T cells enriched from blood (not recorded which). The receptors come from a man aged 35 to 55 in a cohort exposed to, infected with or recovered from COVID-19 (not recorded which).

V gene TRBV12-5 combines with J gene TRBJ1-3, with TRBD1 as a possible D gene (5 bases). Germline CDR1 reads LGHNT; CDR2 reads FRNRAP. The CDR3 length is 14 residues. V lost 1 base to trimming and J lost 2 bases, with 6 bases between them. CDR3 sequence (DNA): TGTGCTAGTGGTTTGGCGACAGCTGGAAACACCATATATTTT. Amino acid sequence: CASGLATAGNTIYF.

The chain joins TRBV7-2 to TRBJ2-1; the match to TRBD1 covers 9 bases. Germline V lookup: CDR1 SGHTA, CDR2 FQGNSA. The CDR3 totals 15 residues. Trimming took 2 bases from V and 10 from J; bases not matched to a gene: 9. CDR3 residues: CASSLRGTGLGEQFF. The CDR3 coding sequence is TGTGCCAGCAGCTTACGAGGGACAGGGCTAGGGGAGCAGTTCTTC. Drawing the rest from reference TRBV7-2 and TRBJ2-1, the complete variable domain is GAGVSQSPSNKVTEKGKDVELRCDPISGHTALYWYRQSLGQGLEFLIYFQGNSAPDKSGLPSDRFSAERTGGSVSTLTIQRTQQEDSAVYLCASSLRGTGLGEQFFGPGTRLTVL.

The sample holds a few counts of this clone. The chain uses TRBV5-5 and TRBJ2-4; weak D call: TRBD2 (6 bases). The CDR3 totals 15 residues. The germline V gene encodes CDR1 SGHKS and CDR2 YYEKEE (reference sequence). Trimming removed 0 bases at V and 3 bases at J, with 10 bases between. The CDR3 protein is CASSLAPGLKNIQYF. The CDR3 DNA follows: TGTGCCAGCAGCTTGGCCCCGGGACTCAAAAACATTCAGTACTTC.

J is TRBJ2-7 and V is TRBV30; D perhaps matches TRBD1 (6 bases). Germline assignment: CDR1 GTSNPN and CDR2 SVGIG (reference sequence). There are 14 residues in the CDR3. Between the trimmed V and J ends, which lost 2 bases and 0 bases, there was a span of 11 bases. In DNA form, the CDR3 reads TGTGCCTGGAGTCTTGGGACACTCTCCTACGAGCAGTACTTC. Encoded protein: CAWSLGTLSYEQYF.

The CDR3 DNA sequence: TGTGCCAGCAGTGATCAAGGGGGCGCGGGCTACACCTTC. It codes for CASSDQGGAGYTF. V is TRBV25-1 and J is TRBJ1-2; TRBD1 matches 7 bases. From germline, CDR1 is MGHDK and CDR2 SYGVNS. The CDR3 is made up of 13 amino acids. Trimming took 3 bases from V and 8 from J; bases not matched to a gene: 6.

The chain couples TRBV1 to TRBJ2-2; TRBD1 is taken as the D call from the table, unchecked against the DNA. TRBV1 is flagged as a pseudogene. The CDR3 extends over 18 amino acids. CDR3 coding DNA: TGCACCAGCAGCCAGCCCCTCCGGGACAGGGGGAACACCGGGGAGCTGTTTTTT. Its protein product is CTSSQPLRDRGNTGELFF.

The chain joins TRBV30 to TRBJ1-4; 10 bases are shared with TRBD1. The CDR3 is made up of 16 amino acids. With 2 bases clipped from V and 10 bases from J, the junction kept 13 bases outside the gene matches. The germline gives CDR1 GTSNPN, CDR2 SVGIG (reference sequence). The CDR3 DNA sequence: TGTGCCTGGAGTCTCATCGGCCGGGACAGGGGTGCAAAACTGTTTTTT. Its translation is CAWSLIGRDRGAKLFF.

The CDR3 loop reads CASSEAPGGWGEQFF. The CDR3 DNA reads TGTGCCAGCAGTGAAGCGCCGGGAGGTTGGGGTGAGCAGTTCTTC. The chain combines TRBV6-1 with TRBJ2-1; 7 bases match TRBD2. V shed 0 bases, J shed 9 bases, and the junction held 8 bases outside the gene matches. Germline loops: CDR1 MNHNS, CDR2 SASEGT. This CDR3 contains 15 residues.

V is TRBV6-1 and J is TRBJ2-5; perhaps TRBD2 as D (6 bases). The CDR3 sequence is 17 residues long. Germline CDR1 is MNHNS and CDR2 is SASEGT. The ends were cut back, 1 base at V and 5 bases at J, with 20 bases in the middle. CDR3 amino acids: CASSEGGTSTFGETQYF. The CDR3 nucleotides are TGTGCCAGCAGTGAAGGCGGTACTAGCACTTTTGGGGAGACCCAGTACTTC.

The chain couples TRBV5-4 to TRBJ1-1; 9 bases match TRBD1. CDR3 size: 13 residues. Germline V CDR1 and CDR2: SGHNT, YYREEE (reference sequence). The J segment lost 6 bases and the V segment lost 4 bases, leaving 4 bases of the junction unmatched. CDR3 region: CASSRTGVAEAFF. The CDR3, as DNA: TGTGCCAGCAGCCGGACAGGGGTTGCTGAAGCTTTCTTT. Drawing the rest from reference TRBV5-4 and TRBJ1-1, the complete variable domain is ETGVTQSPTHLIKTRGQQVTLRCSSQSGHNTVSWYQQALGQGPQFIFQYYREEENGRGNFPPRFSGLQFPNYSSELNVNALELDDSALYLCASSRTGVAEAFFGQGTRLTVV.

The J gene is TRBJ1-3, the V gene TRBV28; D is undetermined. This CDR3 spans 15 amino acids. V was pared by 2 bases and J by 4 bases, with 12 bases between. The germline gives CDR1 MDHEN, CDR2 SYDVKM. This CDR3 is CASSLVAGMGNTIYF. CDR3 coding DNA: TGTGCCAGCAGTTTAGTGGCAGGCATGGGAAACACCATATATTTT.

The chain couples TRBV18 to TRBJ2-7, with D perhaps matching TRBD2 (5 bases). CDR3 length equals 14 residues. Per the germline V gene, CDR1 is KGHSH and CDR2 is LQKENI. V was shortened by 2 bases and J by 1 base, with 9 bases between the two germline ends. This CDR3 reads CASSPASYSYEQYF. The CDR3 DNA reads as TGTGCCAGCTCACCAGCTAGCTATTCCTACGAGCAGTACTTC.

This chain links TRBV19 with TRBJ1-5; D gene unclear. The CDR3 runs 16 residues. V dropped 3 bases and J dropped 2 bases, with 14 bases sitting between them. In germline, CDR1 is LNHDA, CDR2 SQIVND (reference sequence). CDR3 coding DNA: TGTGCCAGTAGTATTCAGGCAGGTCTCCGCAATCAGCCCCAGCATTTT. Translated, it gives CASSIQAGLRNQPQHF.

This chain uses TRBV28 with TRBJ2-7, with 8 bases matching TRBD1. Germline CDR1 and CDR2: MDHEN and SYDVKM. This CDR3 contains 15 residues. The J segment lost 0 bases and the V segment lost 7 bases, leaving 8 bases of the junction unmatched. The CDR3: CASNTGRGLSYEQYF. For the CDR3, the DNA is TGTGCCAGCAACACCGGCAGGGGGCTCTCCTACGAGCAGTACTTC. Supplemented by reference TRBV28 and TRBJ2-7, the full variable domain reads DVKVTQSSRYLVKRTGEKVFLECVQDMDHENMFWYRQDPGLGLRLIYFSYDVKMKEKGDIPEGYSVSREKKERFSLILESASTNQTSMYLCASNTGRGLSYEQYFGPGTRLTVT.

The V call is TRBV2, the J call TRBJ1-1, with 7 bases fitting TRBD1. From germline, CDR1 is SNHLY and CDR2 FYNNEI. Trimming at V came to 5 bases and at J to 3 bases, leaving 9 bases not matched to a gene. The CDR3 extends over 15 amino acids. This chain's CDR3 is CASSSRQGRDTEAFF. Written as DNA, the CDR3 is TGTGCCAGCAGTTCACGACAGGGTCGGGACACTGAAGCTTTCTTT.

This clone has just a few counts. The chain has TRBV27 and TRBJ1-5; D might be TRBD1 (6 bases). This CDR3 is built from 12 residues. V was clipped by 7 bases and J by 4 bases, with 8 bases between them. CDR1 is MNHEY, CDR2 SMNVEV, per germline (reference sequence). CDR3 protein: CASKQGNQPQHF. The CDR3 DNA reads as TGTGCCAGCAAACAGGGAAATCAGCCCCAGCATTTT.

The CDR3: CASSRSGAGPGTGELFF. CDR3 bases: TGTGCCAGCTCACGCTCAGGGGCGGGCCCAGGCACCGGGGAGCTGTTTTTT. The chain has TRBV18 and TRBJ2-2; D is perhaps TRBD1 (6 bases). This CDR3 comprises 17 residues. The germline V and J ends were trimmed by 4 bases and 4 bases, with 19 bases remaining between them. Germline V gives CDR1 KGHSH, CDR2 LQKENI.

This chain joins TRBV13 and TRBJ2-4, with 9 bases identical to TRBD2. With 5 bases clipped from V and 4 bases from J, the junction kept 3 bases outside the gene matches. The V gene's germline CDR1 is PRHDT and CDR2 FYEKMQ (reference sequence). The CDR3 has 14 residues. The CDR3 coding sequence is TGTGCCAGCAGCCGCCTAGCGGGGAAAAACATTCAGTACTTC. Its translation is CASSRLAGKNIQYF.

The V gene is TRBV30, the J gene TRBJ2-5; 13 bases agree with TRBD2. This CDR3 spans 17 amino acids. Germline CDR1 and CDR2: GTSNPN and SVGIG (reference sequence). The junction had 11 bases not matched to a gene; V was cut back by 5 bases and J by 2 bases. The CDR3 DNA is TGTGCCTGGGCCGGGACTAGCGGGATTGGAGCTCAAGAGACCCAGTACTTC. Protein: CAWAGTSGIGAQETQYF.

The gene calls are TRBV25-1 and TRBJ2-1; D not certain. This CDR3 spans 11 amino acids. Germline CDR1 reads MGHDK; CDR2 reads SYGVNS. V was clipped by 7 bases and J by 5 bases, with 6 bases between them. CDR3 DNA sequence: TGTGCCAGCATTAGAAACAATGAGCAGTTCTTC. It yields the protein CASIRNNEQFF.